This T cell receptor beta chain was observed in a study of OX40 agonist ivuxolimab in advanced cancers. Study-wide results and caveats: CD4+ and CD8+ blood T cells expanded clonally by week 6 at 0.1 to 3.0 mg/kg. Antigen specificity remained undetermined for the expanded peripheral T cells.

For this clone: The antigen is not known.

The V gene's germline CDR1 is SEHNR and CDR2 FQNEAQ (reference sequence). The CDR3 runs 15 residues. Between the trimmed V and J ends, which lost 2 bases and 4 bases, there was a span of 14 bases. Libraries were prepared by immunoSEQ multiplex PCR; TCRdb keeps only in-frame clonotypes and omits some of them. The table has roughly 60,000 clones, around 83% seen once. The material was CD4+ or CD8+ T cells sorted from blood, obtained in a trial of the OX40 agonist ivuxolimab. The V call is TRBV7-9, the J call TRBJ1-2; TRBD1 might be the D (5 bases). This receptor was taken from an adult with an advanced solid tumor such as melanoma, head and neck, liver or kidney cancer. CDR3 region: CASSLMGVESYGYTF. The CDR3 DNA reads as TGTGCCAGCAGCTTAATGGGGGTGGAAAGCTATGGCTACACCTTC.